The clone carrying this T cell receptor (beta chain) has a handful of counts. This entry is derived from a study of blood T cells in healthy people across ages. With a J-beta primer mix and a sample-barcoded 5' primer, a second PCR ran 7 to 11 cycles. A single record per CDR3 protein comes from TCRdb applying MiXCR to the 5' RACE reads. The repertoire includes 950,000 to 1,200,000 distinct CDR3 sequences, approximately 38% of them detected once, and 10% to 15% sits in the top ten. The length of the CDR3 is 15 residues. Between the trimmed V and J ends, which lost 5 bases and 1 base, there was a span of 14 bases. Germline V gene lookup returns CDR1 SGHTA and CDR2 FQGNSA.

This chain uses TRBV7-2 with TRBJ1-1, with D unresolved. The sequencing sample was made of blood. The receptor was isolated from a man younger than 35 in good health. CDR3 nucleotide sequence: TGTGCCAGCAGCCTGTTTGATAGTTCGAACACTGAAGCTTTCTTT. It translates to CASSLFDSSNTEAFF.